Included here is one T cell receptor (beta chain) sequence, with context. With V trimmed by 7 bases and J by 6 bases, 2 bases remained unmatched. This CDR3 is 11 amino acids long. Germline V gene lookup returns CDR1 SQVTM and CDR2 ANQGSEA. This entry comes from a study of blood T cells in healthy people across ages. In each sample, at least 7 million PBMCs were isolated. Alongside a J-beta primer mix, a sample-barcoded 5' primer served in a second PCR lasting about 7 to 12 cycles. A tag from a template-switch adaptor with 12 random nucleotides marked each cDNA molecule. TCRdb recomputed calls from the 5' RACE reads with MiXCR, one row per CDR3 protein. Found here are around 690,000 distinct CDR3 sequences, roughly three fifths of them singletons; the top ten hold over 30%.

The sequence was obtained from a man aged 55 to 70 in good health. The J gene is TRBJ1-4, the V gene TRBV29-1, with TRBD1 matching 7 bases. The sequencing sample was made of blood. This CDR3 is CSAGQYEKLFF. DNA of the CDR3: TGCAGCGCGGGACAGTATGAAAAACTGTTTTTT.